This T cell receptor beta chain is drawn from a study of cytomegalovirus exposure and HLA in healthy donors. In the study overall: Genotyping showed approximately 81% of a few hundred donors falling in the Caucasian-associated ancestry cluster.

As regards this clone: Its antigen is still unknown.

The CDR3 covers 17 residues. V was clipped by 5 bases and J by 3 bases; unmatched bases: 13. Germline V lookup: CDR1 SGHVS, CDR2 FQNEAQ. The PCR ran on 60 Vbeta and 13 Jbeta primers. The repertoire was sequenced with immunoSEQ multiplex PCR; TCRdb's copy has only in-frame clones and lacks some. This sample carries roughly 120,000 clones, around 77% of them seen once, and the ten largest clones take around 3.9%. These donors, healthy bone marrow donors, were studied. General study results and limits: Investigators reported more than 150 TCR beta chains as tied to cytomegalovirus. Within the data, a cluster of highly shared sequence variants was likely a sequencing artifact.

The V gene is TRBV7-8, the J gene TRBJ2-7; 10 nucleotides align to TRBD2. The sample taken for sequencing was PBMCs. The TCR originated in a human donor in good health. The CDR3 DNA reads TGTGCCAGCAGCCCGCGGACTAGCGGCACCACACTCTACGAGCAGTACTTC. It encodes CASSPRTSGTTLYEQYF. Looking up the rest from reference TRBV7-8 and TRBJ2-7 gives the full variable domain: GAGVSQSPRYKVAKRGQDVALRCDPISGHVSLFWYQQALGQGPEFLTYFQNEAQLDKSGLPSDRFFAERPEGSVSTLKIQRTQQEDSAVYLCASSPRTSGTTLYEQYFGPGTRLTVT.